The 18 T cell receptor beta chains presented below share a single source sample, sequenced in a study of cytomegalovirus exposure and HLA in healthy donors. The PCR employed 60 Vbeta primers together with 13 Jbeta primers. The data were produced by immunoSEQ multiplex PCR, yet TCRdb's version contains in-frame clones alone and is incomplete. This table has 75,000 to 100,000 clones, under 75% appearing once. The source material was PBMCs. Every receptor here comes from a female donor in good health and CMV-seronegative.

The chain couples TRBV11-2 to TRBJ1-3, with D possibly being TRBD1 (6 bases). V shed 4 bases and J shed 0 bases, with 13 bases lying between them. Germline V gene data show CDR1 as SGHAT and CDR2 as FQNNGV. The CDR3 has 16 amino acids. The CDR3 DNA is TGTGCCAGCAGCTCAACTTCAGGGGCCTCTGGAAACACCATATATTTT. It encodes CASSSTSGASGNTIYF.

The table lists this clone with a count of one. The chain combines TRBV13 with TRBJ2-1; no clear D. The CDR3 is made up of 14 amino acids. V was clipped by 1 base and J by 6 bases, with 10 bases between them. Germline CDR1 and CDR2: PRHDT and FYEKMQ (reference sequence). The CDR3 DNA reads TGTGCCAGCAGCTTAGCGCCCTCGGGCAATGAGCAGTTCTTC. This translates into CASSLAPSGNEQFF.

The chain is built from TRBV19 and TRBJ1-2; D possibly corresponds to TRBD1 (6 bases). Germline CDR1 LNHDA, CDR2 SQIVND (reference sequence). V was clipped by 7 bases and J by 3 bases, with 15 bases between them. This CDR3 is 14 amino acids long. CDR3 sequence: CASTRQATDYGYTF. The DNA for the CDR3 is TGTGCCAGTACCAGACAGGCGACAGACTATGGCTACACCTTC.

This clone occurred once. The chain is built from TRBV5-4 and TRBJ2-3; 10 bases are shared with TRBD2. This CDR3 spans 16 amino acids. The germline gives CDR1 SGHNT, CDR2 YYREEE (reference sequence). The J segment lost 3 bases and the V segment lost 4 bases, leaving 8 bases of the junction unmatched. In DNA form, the CDR3 reads TGTGCCAGCAGCCTGAAGCGGGGGGGCCAAACAGATACGCAGTATTTT. Translating it yields CASSLKRGGQTDTQYF.

The CDR3 loop is CASSQGQRQFF. The CDR3 DNA reads as TGTGCCAGCAGCCAAGGACAGAGGCAGTTCTTC. The gene calls are TRBV14 and TRBJ2-1; D might be TRBD1 (5 bases). The CDR3 totals 11 residues. CDR1 is SGHDN, CDR2 FVKESK, per germline. The V end lost 1 base, the J end lost 12 bases, and 7 bases lay between the germline ends.

The rearrangement uses TRBV2 and TRBJ2-1; 11 nucleotides agree with TRBD2. This CDR3 is built from 13 residues. In germline, CDR1 is SNHLY, CDR2 FYNNEI. The J segment lost 10 bases and the V segment lost 10 bases, leaving 9 bases of the junction unmatched. As DNA, the CDR3 is TGTGCCAATAGCGGGGGGGTCCTGGGGGAGCAGTTCTTC. Residues: CANSGGVLGEQFF.

V is TRBV5-4 and J is TRBJ2-7; 11 nucleotides align to TRBD2. Looked up from germline, CDR1 is SGHNT and CDR2 is YYREEE (reference sequence). The V gene end was trimmed by 0 bases and the J gene end by 1 base; junction bases not matched to a gene: 0. The CDR3 has 15 residues. The CDR3, as DNA: TGTGCCAGCAGCTTGGGACTAGCGGGGTCCTACGAGCAGTACTTC. It specifies CASSLGLAGSYEQYF.

The chain is built from TRBV6-5 and TRBJ2-7, with a weak D call TRBD1 (6 bases). V shed 6 bases and J shed 4 bases, with 16 bases lying between them. The CDR3 extends over 14 amino acids. Germline CDR1 reads MNHEY; CDR2 reads SVGAGI. CDR3 nucleotide sequence: TGTGCCAGCAGGCCCCGGCTCAGGGGTTACGAGCAGTACTTC. Protein sequence: CASRPRLRGYEQYF.

This clone was counted between two and nine times. The gene calls are TRBV9 and TRBJ1-2; a weak D match, TRBD1 (6 bases). The germline gives CDR1 SGDLS, CDR2 YYNGEE. V was pared by 6 bases and J by 8 bases, with 17 bases between. This CDR3 comprises 13 residues. CDR3 amino acids: CASTRTAGAGYTF. CDR3 sequence (DNA): TGTGCCAGCACCAGGACTGCAGGGGCCGGCTACACCTTC.

The chain carries TRBV30 and TRBJ2-7; 7 nucleotides match TRBD1. CDR1 GTSNPN and CDR2 SVGIG come from the germline V gene (reference sequence). This CDR3 comprises 13 residues. V shed 4 bases, J shed 2 bases, and the junction held 5 bases outside the gene matches. As DNA, the CDR3 is TGTGCCTGGACGGGACAGAGCACCTACGAGCAGTACTTC. Translation: CAWTGQSTYEQYF.

This clone was found once. The J gene is TRBJ2-5, the V gene TRBV5-1, with TRBD2 identical over 7 bases. J lost 1 base, V lost 2 bases, and 11 bases had no gene match. The CDR3 runs 17 residues. Germline V gene lookup returns CDR1 SGHRS and CDR2 YFSETQ. CDR3 in amino acids: CASSFQRAGLTQETQYF. For the CDR3, the DNA is TGCGCCAGCAGCTTCCAAAGAGCGGGATTAACCCAAGAGACCCAGTACTTC.

The chain has TRBV5-1 and TRBJ2-2, with 8 bases aligning to TRBD2. V lost 2 bases to trimming and J lost 6 bases; unmatched junction nucleotides: 27. CDR3 size: 22 residues. Per the germline V gene, CDR1 is SGHRS and CDR2 is YFSETQ. The CDR3 DNA is TGCGCCAGCAGCTTCCCCTATGACCGCGGAGCCAGCGGGGGAGTCCAGGCCGGGGAGCTGTTTTTT. As protein: CASSFPYDRGASGGVQAGELFF.

This clone has more than one count but fewer than ten. The sample has other DNA sequences that encode this CDR3 too. The V and J genes are TRBV7-9 and TRBJ2-1, with D perhaps matching TRBD2 (5 bases). V lost 5 bases and J 0 bases, leaving 11 bases between the germline ends. This CDR3 is built from 15 residues. Germline V gene lookup returns CDR1 SEHNR and CDR2 FQNEAQ (reference sequence). The chain's CDR3 is CASSVSGSSYNEQFF. DNA for the CDR3: TGTGCCAGCAGCGTCAGCGGCAGCTCCTACAATGAGCAGTTCTTC.

This chain links TRBV19 with TRBJ2-5; D remains unclear. The DNA end lines up better with TRBJ2-7; the J call may be wrong. The CDR3 is 13 amino acids. Germline CDR1 reads LNHDA; CDR2 reads SQIVND (reference sequence). In DNA form, the CDR3 reads TGTGCCAGTAGCCCCAGGTCGGTTGGCGAGCAGTACTTC. It translates to CASSPRSVGEQYF.

The chain combines TRBV9 with TRBJ2-3; D remains unclear. The V gene's germline CDR1 is SGDLS and CDR2 YYNGEE. Between the trimmed V and J ends, which lost 4 bases and 0 bases, there was a span of 12 bases. This CDR3 has 15 residues. CDR3 bases: TGTGCCAGCAGCCCCCCTGTGAGTAGCACAGATACGCAGTATTTT. This sequence encodes CASSPPVSSTDTQYF.

V gene TRBV5-3 combines with J gene TRBJ2-6; D is uncertain. TRBV5-3 is an ORF, with its function uncertain. The V end was cut by 8 bases, the J end by 4 bases, with 13 bases between. This CDR3 spans 14 amino acids. CDR3 DNA sequence: TGTGCCAGGCTAAATGCGGTCGGGGCCAACGTCCTGACTTTC. This sequence encodes CARLNAVGANVLTF.

The chain employs TRBV7-9 and TRBJ1-6; D is unclear. This CDR3 region has 14 residues. Trimming left V 0 bases short and J 6 bases short, with 6 bases between. Germline assignment: CDR1 SEHNR and CDR2 FQNEAQ (reference sequence). This CDR3 reads CASSLARVNSPLHF. The DNA for the CDR3 is TGTGCCAGCAGCTTAGCGCGGGTTAATTCACCCCTCCACTTT.

This clone has only one observation. The chain joins TRBV29-1 to TRBJ2-7; 11 bases match TRBD1. Germline loops: CDR1 SQVTM, CDR2 ANQGSEA. The junction had 19 bases not matched to a gene; V was cut back by 8 bases and J by 4 bases. CDR3 size: 17 residues. The CDR3 bases are TGCAGCACCCATCTAAGGTCCAGGACAGGGGGCAAGTACGAGCAGTACTTC. Translating gives CSTHLRSRTGGKYEQYF.